The next 26 T cell receptor beta chains were all read from a single sample in a study of OX40 agonist ivuxolimab in advanced cancers. Here immunoSEQ multiplex PCR was the method, and the copy in TCRdb shows in-frame clones only, minus some. Of around 23,000 clones listed, 84% are singletons. Sequenced material: CD4+ or CD8+ T cells sorted from blood, taken in a trial of the OX40 agonist ivuxolimab. Every receptor here comes from an adult with an advanced solid tumor such as melanoma, head and neck, liver or kidney cancer.

The CDR3 loop reads CASSVAETSGNYEQYF. The CDR3 coding sequence is TGTGCCAGCAGCGTAGCCGAGACTAGCGGCAACTACGAGCAGTACTTC. The genes are TRBV9 and TRBJ2-7, with 9 positions matching TRBD2. Germline V gene lookup returns CDR1 SGDLS and CDR2 YYNGEE. V lost 0 bases and J lost 3; bases outside the gene matches: 7. The CDR3 extends over 16 amino acids.

This chain uses TRBV7-9 with TRBJ1-3; possibly TRBD1 for D (5 bases). The V gene lost 5 bases and the J gene lost 0 bases, with 11 bases spanning the gap. This CDR3 has 15 amino acids. The V gene's germline CDR1 is SEHNR and CDR2 FQNEAQ (reference sequence). Written as DNA, the CDR3 is TGTGCCAGCAGCACTAGGGGCCTCTCTGGAAACACCATATATTTT. This encodes CASSTRGLSGNTIYF.

The chain has TRBV5-4 and TRBJ2-7, with 9 bases fitting TRBD1. Germline V gene lookup returns CDR1 SGHNT and CDR2 YYREEE (reference sequence). The junction had 12 bases not matched to a gene; V was cut back by 7 bases and J by 4 bases. This CDR3 is 15 amino acids long. This CDR3 reads CASGGPGQGTYEQYF. In DNA form, the CDR3 reads TGTGCCAGCGGAGGTCCGGGACAGGGAACTTACGAGCAGTACTTC.

The chain uses TRBV12-5 and TRBJ1-5; 10 bases fit TRBD1. The germline gives CDR1 LGHNT, CDR2 FRNRAP. J lost 5 bases, V lost 7 bases, and 5 bases had no gene match. The length of the CDR3 is 14 residues. CDR3 nucleotide sequence: TGTGCTAGTGCCCTCGGGACAGGGGATCAGCCCCAGCATTTT. Encoded protein: CASALGTGDQPQHF.

V and J are TRBV5-1 and TRBJ1-4; the match to TRBD1 covers 7 bases. Germline CDR1 and CDR2: SGHRS and YFSETQ. Trimming at V came to 0 bases and at J to 4 bases, leaving 3 bases not matched to a gene. This CDR3 is built from 15 residues. The CDR3 spells CASSLDGTVNEKLFF. Here the CDR3 DNA reads TGCGCCAGCAGCTTGGACGGGACAGTTAATGAAAAACTGTTTTTT.

This chain links TRBV7-2 with TRBJ2-7; 8 nucleotides agree with TRBD1. CDR3 length: 16 amino acids. V trimming: 5 bases; J trimming: 4 bases; junction bases outside the gene matches: 13. Germline V lookup: CDR1 SGHTA, CDR2 FQGNSA. The CDR3 nucleotides are TGTGCCAGCAGCACCCCCCCGGACAGGGCATCGTACGAGCAGTACTTC. Translation gives CASSTPPDRASYEQYF. The whole variable domain, remainder taken from reference TRBV7-2 and TRBJ2-7, is GAGVSQSPSNKVTEKGKDVELRCDPISGHTALYWYRQSLGQGLEFLIYFQGNSAPDKSGLPSDRFSAERTGGSVSTLTIQRTQQEDSAVYLCASSTPPDRASYEQYFGPGTRLTVT.

This clone has a single count. This chain joins TRBV5-1 and TRBJ2-7; 9 positions match TRBD1. The CDR3 runs 16 residues. Germline CDR1 is SGHRS and CDR2 is YFSETQ. V lost 0 bases and J lost 3; bases outside the gene matches: 7. CDR3 protein: CASSLDGQGKLYEQYF. CDR3 DNA: TGCGCCAGCAGCTTGGACGGACAGGGGAAACTCTACGAGCAGTACTTC.

The chain links TRBV5-1 to TRBJ2-2; a possible D gene is TRBD2 (6 bases). Between the trimmed V and J ends, which lost 5 bases and 5 bases, there was a span of 13 bases. The V gene's germline CDR1 is SGHRS and CDR2 YFSETQ. The CDR3 consists of 14 residues. CDR3 nucleotides: TGCGCCAGCAGTGGGCAGGCGGGGACCGGGGAGCTGTTTTTT. This sequence encodes CASSGQAGTGELFF.

The rearrangement uses TRBV5-5 and TRBJ2-3, with D unclear. The ends were cut back, 4 bases at V and 5 bases at J, with 8 bases in the middle. Germline CDR1 SGHKS, CDR2 YYEKEE (reference sequence). The CDR3 is 12 amino acids. The CDR3 reads CASSKLEDTQYF. The CDR3 coding sequence is TGTGCCAGCAGCAAGCTGGAAGATACGCAGTATTTT.

This clone was observed a single time. The chain recombines TRBV25-1 with TRBJ2-5; D perhaps matches TRBD1 (6 bases). Trimming removed 3 bases from V and 5 bases from J, with 13 bases in between. The CDR3 consists of 14 residues. Germline V gives CDR1 MGHDK, CDR2 SYGVNS. CDR3 nucleotide sequence: TGTGCCAGCAGTGACGTACAGGGTGCCGAGACCCAGTACTTC. This codes for CASSDVQGAETQYF.

This sequence joins TRBV6-1 and TRBJ1-3; D possibly corresponds to TRBD1 (6 bases). The CDR3 length is 15 residues. Trimming pared 3 bases from V and 4 bases from J, leaving 13 bases between. Germline V gene sequence: CDR1 MNHNS, CDR2 SASEGT. For the CDR3, the DNA is TGTGCCAGCAGTGAGCGGGGGGGCGCGGGAAACACCATATATTTT. This translates into CASSERGGAGNTIYF.

V is TRBV13 and J is TRBJ1-3; TRBD1 is a possible D gene (6 bases). Between the trimmed V and J ends, which lost 6 bases and 5 bases, there was a span of 14 bases. The CDR3 consists of 14 residues. Germline V gene lookup returns CDR1 PRHDT and CDR2 FYEKMQ (reference sequence). As DNA, the CDR3 is TGTGCCAGCAGTCCTCCCGGGGGCAGAAACACCATATATTTT. This gives the protein CASSPPGGRNTIYF.

The chain links TRBV5-1 to TRBJ2-6, with D uncertain. The CDR3 contains 14 residues. Deletions cut 1 base from V and 3 bases from J, with 5 bases between. Germline V gene data show CDR1 as SGHRS and CDR2 as YFSETQ. This CDR3 reads CASSLWSGANVLTF. The CDR3 DNA sequence: TGCGCCAGCAGCTTGTGGAGTGGGGCCAACGTCCTGACTTTC.

The genes are TRBV7-2 and TRBJ1-5; the match to TRBD1 covers 7 bases. Unmatched junction bases numbered 7, after V lost 8 bases and J lost 9 bases. This CDR3 is 12 amino acids long. Looked up from germline, CDR1 is SGHTA and CDR2 is FQGNSA. The CDR3 region has the DNA TGTGCCAGCGGCCTCTACAGGGGGCCCCAGCATTTT. Translation gives CASGLYRGPQHF.

This clone was counted a single time. The V call is TRBV28, the J call TRBJ1-5; possible D gene TRBD1, 6 bases. The CDR3 is made up of 14 amino acids. Per the germline V gene, CDR1 is MDHEN and CDR2 is SYDVKM. Trimming stripped 2 bases from V and 7 bases from J, with 12 bases between. CDR3 nucleotides: TGTGCCAGCAGTTTAATGGCAGGGGAACAGCCCCAGCATTTT. It codes for CASSLMAGEQPQHF.

The rearrangement uses TRBV11-3 and TRBJ2-3, with D possibly matching TRBD1 (6 bases). The germline V gene has CDR1 SGHNT and CDR2 YENEEA. Trimming removed 2 bases from V and 1 base from J, with 10 bases in between. This CDR3 has 15 residues. CDR3 nucleotide sequence: TGTGCCAGCAGCTTAAATCCAGGGGGCACAGATACGCAGTATTTT. Protein sequence: CASSLNPGGTDTQYF.

The V gene is TRBV6-1, the J gene TRBJ2-6; D is unresolved. The CDR3 sequence is 14 residues long. CDR1 and CDR2 (germline): MNHNS, SASEGT. Trimming stripped 5 bases from V and 0 bases from J, with 5 bases between. Here the CDR3 reads CASSPVSGANVLTF. Here the CDR3 DNA reads TGTGCCAGCAGTCCGGTCTCTGGGGCCAACGTCCTGACTTTC.

By share, this clone ranks as large. V is TRBV19 and J is TRBJ2-1; D unclear. V lost 6 bases and J 1 base, leaving 10 bases between the germline ends. The germline V gene encodes CDR1 LNHDA and CDR2 SQIVND (reference sequence). CDR3 length equals 14 residues. CDR3 nucleotides: TGTGCCAGTAGCCACCTAGGTTCCTACAATGAGCAGTTCTTC. It specifies CASSHLGSYNEQFF.

The chain has TRBV6-6 and TRBJ2-2, with a possible D match to TRBD1 (5 bases). The CDR3 is 15 residues long. Germline V gene lookup returns CDR1 MNHNY and CDR2 SVGAGI (reference sequence). The V end was cut by 10 bases, the J end by 0 bases, with 15 bases between. DNA for the CDR3: TGTGCCACGAAGTTCCAGGGTGCGAACACCGGGGAGCTGTTTTTT. It specifies CATKFQGANTGELFF.

V is TRBV7-2 and J is TRBJ2-2; 8 bases map to TRBD1. V gave up 1 base and J gave up 5 bases; unmatched junction bases: 6. Looked up from germline, CDR1 is SGHTA and CDR2 is FQGNSA. The CDR3 loop spans 16 amino acids. Written as DNA, the CDR3 is TGTGCCAGCAGCTTAGTACAGGGGGTCGGGACCGGGGAGCTGTTTTTT. Translation: CASSLVQGVGTGELFF.

The CDR3 is CASSFTAPKEETQYF. The CDR3 DNA follows: TGTGCCAGCAGTTTTACGGCCCCCAAGGAAGAGACCCAGTACTTC. The chain is built from TRBV28 and TRBJ2-5; D gene ambiguous. Germline CDR1 MDHEN, CDR2 SYDVKM. This CDR3 region has 15 residues. V gave up 3 bases and J gave up 3 bases, with 14 bases separating them.

The chain recombines TRBV9 with TRBJ2-5, with TRBD2 matching over 14 bases. The V gene's germline CDR1 is SGDLS and CDR2 YYNGEE. CDR3 length: 16 amino acids. After removal of 4 bases from V and 5 bases from J, the junction contained 7 bases not matched to a gene. CDR3 in DNA: TGTGCCAGCAGCACCGGGACTAGCGGGAGTGTGGAGACCCAGTACTTC. Translation: CASSTGTSGSVETQYF.

V and J are TRBV5-6 and TRBJ2-1; 8 nucleotides line up with TRBD1. V trimming: 4 bases; J trimming: 6 bases; junction bases outside the gene matches: 9. The V gene's germline CDR1 is SGHDT and CDR2 YYEEEE. The CDR3 runs to 15 residues. CDR3 sequence: CASSTGGQGTNEQFF. For the CDR3, the DNA is TGTGCCAGCAGCACCGGCGGACAGGGAACCAATGAGCAGTTCTTC.

This clone came up a few times. The chain recombines TRBV28 with TRBJ2-1; 8 nucleotides agree with TRBD2. Germline V gene lookup returns CDR1 MDHEN and CDR2 SYDVKM. The CDR3 totals 16 residues. V shed 4 bases, J shed 6 bases, and the junction held 11 bases outside the gene matches. Written as DNA, the CDR3 is TGTGCCAGCAGTTCGATTAGCGGGATAATCGGCAATGAGCAGTTCTTC. Amino acid sequence: CASSSISGIIGNEQFF.

The chain has TRBV6-1 and TRBJ2-6, with TRBD1 identical over 9 bases. J lost 0 bases, V lost 4 bases, and 4 bases had no gene match. CDR3 length: 17 amino acids. The germline V gene encodes CDR1 MNHNS and CDR2 SASEGT. DNA for the CDR3: TGTGCCAGCAGTGGGACAGGGGAAAACTCTGGGGCCAACGTCCTGACTTTC. As protein: CASSGTGENSGANVLTF.

This clone has a handful of counts. The chain uses TRBV4-2 and TRBJ2-1, with 8 bases identical to TRBD2. The CDR3 length is 16 residues. The V gene's germline CDR1 is LGHNA and CDR2 YNFKEQ. Unmatched junction bases numbered 10, after V lost 4 bases and J lost 5 bases. CDR3 bases: TGTGCCAGCAGCCCGGGACTAGGTGATGGGAACAATGAGCAGTTCTTC. It codes for CASSPGLGDGNNEQFF.